This T cell receptor beta chain comes out of a study of T-cell reconstitution after alpha-beta-depleted transplantation in children. This clonotype was observed a handful of times. Unique molecular identifiers featured in how the TCRbeta library was prepared. TCRdb ran MiXCR on the PCR reads and lists one entry per CDR3 protein. The sample lists about 250,000 distinct CDR3 sequences; under 30% were seen once. Sequenced material: PBMCs, mostly from graft donor cells, taken 360 days after TCRalphabeta/CD19-depleted stem cell transplant. The origin of this receptor is a female patient between 2 and 15 years old who had a stem cell transplant for congenital amegakaryocytic thrombocytopenia, so the T cells may come from the graft donor.

The CDR3 DNA reads as TGTGCCATCAGTGTTCGAGCGGTTGAGAACGAGCAGTACTTC. It codes for CAISVRAVENEQYF. V gene TRBV10-3 combines with J gene TRBJ2-7; TRBD2 is a possible D gene (5 bases). CDR3 length equals 14 residues. V lost 4 bases, J lost 5 bases, and 15 bases lay in between. Germline CDR1 ENHRY, CDR2 SYGVKD.